Sequencing of this T cell receptor (beta chain) was carried out in a study of a mutant IDH1 vaccine in newly diagnosed glioma. About the research overall: Before enrollment, patients got radiotherapy alone, temozolomide alone, or mostly the combination.

The V gene lost 3 bases and the J gene lost 3 bases, with 8 bases spanning the gap. There are 13 residues in the CDR3. Per the germline V gene, CDR1 is MNHEY and CDR2 is SVGAGI. Study-wide findings and caveats: The occurrence of vaccine-induced immune responses was seen in approximately 92% of patients.

Generated by immunoSEQ multiplex PCR, the TCRdb table keeps only in-frame clones and is missing some. The repertoire has just under 95,000 clones, roughly four fifths of them found once; the top ten carry roughly 6.8%. Remarks on this clone: Its antigen is as yet unknown.

Indicated time point: baseline, week 1 (first vaccination visit). Treatment defined: pre-vaccination baseline after standard-of-care therapy. This receptor was obtained from a woman aged 45 to 65 with glioma. Sequenced material: PBMCs, taken from a glioma patient treated with radiotherapy, temozolomide or both. The genes are TRBV6-5 and TRBJ1-1; no clear D. CDR3 amino acids: CASSYKRDTEAFF. The CDR3, as DNA: TGTGCCAGCAGTTATAAGAGGGACACTGAAGCTTTCTTT.